This T cell receptor beta chain comes out of a study of blood T cell repertoires in COVID-19. Clones were read by immunoSEQ multiplex PCR, and TCRdb kept only the in-frame ones, dropping some. The table shows around 58,000 clones, with around 90% occurring only once. The junction had 5 bases not matched to a gene; V was cut back by 4 bases and J by 1 base. This CDR3 has 15 residues. Per the germline V gene, CDR1 is SGHRS and CDR2 is YFSETQ. The TCR was taken from a woman aged 55-69 years with COVID-19, enrolled during active disease. Material for sequencing was peripheral blood. The chain combines TRBV5-1 with TRBJ1-2; 9 nucleotides align to TRBD1. Here the CDR3 reads CASSGGQGDNYGYTF. The DNA of the CDR3 is TGCGCCAGCAGCGGGGGACAGGGCGATAACTATGGCTACACCTTC.